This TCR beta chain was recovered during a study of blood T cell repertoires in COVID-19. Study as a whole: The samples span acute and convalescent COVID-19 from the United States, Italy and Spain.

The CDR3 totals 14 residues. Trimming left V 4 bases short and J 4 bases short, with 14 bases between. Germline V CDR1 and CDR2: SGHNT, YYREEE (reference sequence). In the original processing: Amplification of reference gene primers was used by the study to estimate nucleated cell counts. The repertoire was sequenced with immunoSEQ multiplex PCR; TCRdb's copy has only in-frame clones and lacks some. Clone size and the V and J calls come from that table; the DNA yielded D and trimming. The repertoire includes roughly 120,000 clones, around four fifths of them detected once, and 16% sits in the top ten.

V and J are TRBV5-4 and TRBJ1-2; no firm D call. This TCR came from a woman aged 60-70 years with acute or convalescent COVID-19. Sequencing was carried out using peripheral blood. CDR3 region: CASSLGTEAYGYTF. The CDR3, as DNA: TGTGCCAGCAGCCTCGGAACCGAGGCCTATGGCTACACCTTC.